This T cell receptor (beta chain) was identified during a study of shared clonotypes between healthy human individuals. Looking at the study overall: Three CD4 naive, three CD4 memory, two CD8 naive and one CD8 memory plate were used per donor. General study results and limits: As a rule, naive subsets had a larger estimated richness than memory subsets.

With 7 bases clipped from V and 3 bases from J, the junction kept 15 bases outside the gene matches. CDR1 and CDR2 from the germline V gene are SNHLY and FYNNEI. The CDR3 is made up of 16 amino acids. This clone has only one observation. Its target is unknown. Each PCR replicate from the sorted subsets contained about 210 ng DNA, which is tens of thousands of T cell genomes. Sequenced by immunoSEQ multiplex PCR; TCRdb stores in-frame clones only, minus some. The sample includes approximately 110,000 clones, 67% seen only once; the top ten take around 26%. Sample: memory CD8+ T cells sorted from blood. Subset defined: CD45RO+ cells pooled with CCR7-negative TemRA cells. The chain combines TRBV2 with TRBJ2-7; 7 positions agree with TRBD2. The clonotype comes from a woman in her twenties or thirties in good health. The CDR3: CASTAPGAGRIYEQYF. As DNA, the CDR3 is TGTGCCAGCACCGCGCCCGGAGCGGGAAGAATCTACGAGCAGTACTTC.